This T cell receptor (beta chain) was identified in a study of regulatory T cells in long-lasting Graves disease. As for the study in general: Disease was considered persistent Graves' disease after over 5 years of antithyroid drugs (with positive TSH receptor antibodies).

iRepertoire HTBI primers and Arm-PCR of CDR3 regions built TCR beta libraries. TCRdb called the multiplex PCR reads again in MiXCR, with one record for every CDR3 protein. The repertoire consists of roughly 500,000 distinct CDR3 sequences, with roughly 22% occurring once and the leading ten covering roughly 14%. This CDR3 region has 16 residues. Germline CDR1 SGHTA, CDR2 FQGTGA. The trim removed 7 bases at V and 1 base at J, leaving 10 bases unmatched. On this clonotype: Its antigen is unidentified.

Time point defined: persistent/refractory GD, antithyroid drugs over 5 years with positive TRAb. From PBMCs, RNA was extracted and then used to make the TCR library. Broader study findings: Shared public clonotypes totalled 2,741 in persistent patients, compared with about a thousand in new patients. The study found lower TCR diversity in persistent Graves' patients than in newly diagnosed ones.

Sequenced material: peripheral blood mononuclear cells (PBMCs), taken when the disease was refractory, from a patient treated with antithyroid drugs. This clonotype was sampled from a female donor with Graves disease. The chain uses TRBV7-3 and TRBJ1-1; 9 nucleotides agree with TRBD1. The CDR3 nucleotides read TGTGCCAGCACCCTGACAGGGGGTCCCCCGAACACTGAAGCTTTCTTT. Translated, it gives CASTLTGGPPNTEAFF.